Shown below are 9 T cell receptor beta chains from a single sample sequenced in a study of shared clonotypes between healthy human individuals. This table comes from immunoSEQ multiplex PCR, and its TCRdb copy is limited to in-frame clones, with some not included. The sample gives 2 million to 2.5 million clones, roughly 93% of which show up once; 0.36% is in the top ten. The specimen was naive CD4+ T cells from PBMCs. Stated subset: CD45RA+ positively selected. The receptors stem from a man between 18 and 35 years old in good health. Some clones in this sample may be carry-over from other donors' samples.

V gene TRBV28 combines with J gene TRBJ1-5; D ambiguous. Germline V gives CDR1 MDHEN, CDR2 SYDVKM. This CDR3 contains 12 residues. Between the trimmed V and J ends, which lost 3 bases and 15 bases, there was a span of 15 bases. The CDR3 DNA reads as TGTGCCAGCAGTTTGGGCGTCGGCCCTACGCATTTT. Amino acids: CASSLGVGPTHF.

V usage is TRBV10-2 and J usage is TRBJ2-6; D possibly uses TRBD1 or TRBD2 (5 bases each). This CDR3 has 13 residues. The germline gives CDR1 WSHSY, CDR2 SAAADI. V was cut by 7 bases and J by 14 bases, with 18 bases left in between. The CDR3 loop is CASTRWGRELLTF. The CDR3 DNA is TGCGCCAGCACCCGATGGGGGAGAGAACTCCTGACTTTC.

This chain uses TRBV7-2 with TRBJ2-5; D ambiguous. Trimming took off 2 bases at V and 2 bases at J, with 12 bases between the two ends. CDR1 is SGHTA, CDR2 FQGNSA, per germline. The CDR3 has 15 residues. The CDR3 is CASSLRPSRQETQYF. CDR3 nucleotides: TGTGCCAGCAGCTTACGGCCCAGCCGTCAAGAGACCCAGTACTTC.

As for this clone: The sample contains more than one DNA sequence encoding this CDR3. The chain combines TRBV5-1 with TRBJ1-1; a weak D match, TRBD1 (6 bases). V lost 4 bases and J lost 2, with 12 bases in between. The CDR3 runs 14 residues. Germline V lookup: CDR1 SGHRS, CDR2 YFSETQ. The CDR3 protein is CASSLRTANTEAFF. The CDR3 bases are TGCGCCAGCAGCCTACGGACAGCCAACACTGAAGCTTTCTTT. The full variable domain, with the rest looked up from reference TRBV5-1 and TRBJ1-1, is KAGVTQTPRYLIKTRGQQVTLSCSPISGHRSVSWYQQTPGQGLQFLFEYFSETQRNKGNFPGRFSGRQFSNSRSEMNVSTLELGDSALYLCASSLRTANTEAFFGQGTRLTVV.

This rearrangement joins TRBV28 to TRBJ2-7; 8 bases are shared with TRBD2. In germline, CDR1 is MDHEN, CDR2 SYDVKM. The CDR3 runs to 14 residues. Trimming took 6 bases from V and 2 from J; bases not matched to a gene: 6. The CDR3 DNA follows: TGTGCCAGCAGCGAACTAGCGGCTCCCTACGAGCAGTACTTC. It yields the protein CASSELAAPYEQYF.

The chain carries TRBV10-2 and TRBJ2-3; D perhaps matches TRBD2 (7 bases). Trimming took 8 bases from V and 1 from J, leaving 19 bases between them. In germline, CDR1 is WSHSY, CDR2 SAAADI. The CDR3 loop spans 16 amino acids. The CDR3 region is CASRGGRASRTDTQYF. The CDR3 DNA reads TGCGCCAGCCGAGGGGGGAGGGCCTCCCGCACAGATACGCAGTATTTT.

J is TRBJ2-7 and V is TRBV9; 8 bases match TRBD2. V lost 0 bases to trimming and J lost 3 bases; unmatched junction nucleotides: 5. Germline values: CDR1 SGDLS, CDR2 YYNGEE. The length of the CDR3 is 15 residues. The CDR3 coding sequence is TGTGCCAGCAGCGTAGAAGCGGGAGAGATCTACGAGCAGTACTTC. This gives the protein CASSVEAGEIYEQYF.

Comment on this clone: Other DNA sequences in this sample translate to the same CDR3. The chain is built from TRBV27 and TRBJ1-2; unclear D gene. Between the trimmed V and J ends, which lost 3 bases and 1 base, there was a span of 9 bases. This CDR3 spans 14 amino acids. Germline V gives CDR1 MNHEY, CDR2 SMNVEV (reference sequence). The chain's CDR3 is CASSLNRDNYGYTF. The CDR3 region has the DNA TGTGCCAGCAGTTTGAATCGGGATAACTATGGCTACACCTTC.

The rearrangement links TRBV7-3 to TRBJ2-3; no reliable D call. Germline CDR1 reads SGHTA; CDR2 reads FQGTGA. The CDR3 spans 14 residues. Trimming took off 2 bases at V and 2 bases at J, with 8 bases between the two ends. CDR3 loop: CASSLPSPTDTQYF. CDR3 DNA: TGTGCCAGCAGCTTACCTAGTCCCACAGATACGCAGTATTTT. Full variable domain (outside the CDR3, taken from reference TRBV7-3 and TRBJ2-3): GAGVSQTPSNKVTEKGKYVELRCDPISGHTALYWYRQSLGQGPEFLIYFQGTGAADDSGLPNDRFFAVRPEGSVSTLKIQRTERGDSAVYLCASSLPSPTDTQYFGPGTRLTVL.